These T cell receptor beta chains were read from a single sample in a study of T cells in Graves' hyperthyroidism and ophthalmopathy. In TCRdb, the multiplex PCR reads were re-called with MiXCR into one record per CDR3 protein. The sample lists about 250,000 distinct CDR3 sequences, approximately 25% occurring once. Sequencing was carried out using blood. The receptors originated from a woman in her thirties or forties with Graves' ophthalmopathy. CDR3s include the opening cysteine and the closing phenylalanine or tryptophan. D genes are given only for firm matches. Rows may omit the clone size; those that give it use once, few, many or a size class.

CDR3aa: CASGFYSGSSYEQYF
CDR3nt: TGTGCCAGCGGATTCTATAGCGGCAGCTCCTACGAGCAGTACTTC
v_gene: TRBV12-3/TRBV12-4
abundance: many
d_gene: NA
j_gene: TRBJ2-7

CDR3aa: CSARQSSSYEQYF
CDR3nt: TGCAGTGCTAGACAGTCTAGCTCCTACGAGCAGTACTTC
v_gene: TRBV20-1
abundance: many
d_gene: NA
j_gene: TRBJ2-7

CDR3aa: CASSGTGGPLYEQYF
CDR3nt: TGTGCCAGCAGCGGGACAGGGGGGCCCCTTTACGAGCAGTACTTC
v_gene: TRBV4-2
abundance: NA
d_gene: TRBD1
j_gene: TRBJ2-7

CDR3aa: CASSPRGLVYGYTF
CDR3nt: TGTGCCAGCAGCCCCAGGGGGCTGGTCTATGGCTACACCTTC
v_gene: TRBV3-1
abundance: many
d_gene: TRBD1
j_gene: TRBJ1-2

CDR3aa: CAWSDVWGQGASGANVLTF
CDR3nt: TGTGCCTGGAGCGATGTTTGGGGACAGGGGGCTTCTGGGGCCAACGTCCTGACTTTC
v_gene: TRBV30
abundance: many
d_gene: TRBD1
j_gene: TRBJ2-6

CDR3aa: CASTNFNQPQHF
CDR3nt: TGTGCCAGCACCAATTTCAATCAGCCCCAGCATTTT
v_gene: TRBV6-1
abundance: NA
d_gene: NA
j_gene: TRBJ1-5

CDR3aa: CATSDLGQGDTGELFF
CDR3nt: TGTGCCACCAGTGATTTGGGACAGGGGGACACCGGGGAGCTGTTTTTT
v_gene: TRBV24-1
abundance: few
d_gene: TRBD1
j_gene: TRBJ2-2

CDR3aa: CASTLGRGAQETQYF
CDR3nt: TGTGCCAGCACCTTGGGGCGCGGAGCCCAAGAGACCCAGTACTTC
v_gene: TRBV28
abundance: medium-sized
d_gene: NA
j_gene: TRBJ2-5

CDR3aa: CASSLDQANTGELFF
CDR3nt: TGTGCCAGCAGCTTAGATCAGGCGAACACCGGGGAGCTGTTTTTT
v_gene: TRBV7-8
abundance: NA
d_gene: NA
j_gene: TRBJ2-2

CDR3aa: CAWSADRPIRYEQYF
CDR3nt: TGTGCCTGGAGTGCAGACAGACCCATTCGTTACGAGCAGTACTTC
v_gene: TRBV30
abundance: many
d_gene: NA
j_gene: TRBJ2-7

CDR3aa: CASSQGLAGRLDTQYF
CDR3nt: TGCGCCAGCAGCCAAGGGCTAGCGGGCCGACTGGATACGCAGTATTTT
v_gene: TRBV4-1
abundance: many
d_gene: TRBD2
j_gene: TRBJ2-3

CDR3aa: CASRVTGGHYEQYF
CDR3nt: TGTGCCAGCAGAGTTACAGGGGGCCACTACGAGCAGTACTTC
v_gene: TRBV6-1
abundance: NA
d_gene: TRBD1
j_gene: TRBJ2-7

CDR3aa: CASSLDSSGGGYEQYF
CDR3nt: TGCGCCAGCAGCTTGGATTCTAGCGGTGGTGGCTACGAGCAGTACTTC
v_gene: TRBV5-1
abundance: many
d_gene: TRBD2
j_gene: TRBJ2-7